The source of this T cell receptor beta chain is a study of CD8 T cells in ankylosing spondylitis. V was trimmed by 5 bases and J by 1 base, leaving 8 bases between them. This CDR3 contains 14 residues. Germline CDR1 and CDR2: SGHTA and FQGTGA. Quantitative 5'-RACE with molecular barcodes was used to make the TCR beta libraries. TCRdb re-derived calls from the 5' RACE reads in MiXCR, one entry per CDR3 protein. The sample has approximately 240,000 distinct CDR3 sequences, around 25% seen once. In this sample, this clonotype turned up many times. The chain has TRBV7-3 and TRBJ2-2; D gene uncertain. Sequenced sample: blood, either unsorted or a sorted T cell fraction (not recorded which). The sequence was collected from a male donor with ankylosing spondylitis or in good health (not recorded which). As DNA, the CDR3 is TGTGCCAGCAGCCCGTCGGGGAACACCGGGGAGCTGTTTTTT. Its protein product is CASSPSGNTGELFF.